The entry below gives a single T cell receptor beta chain sequence along with its context. What it binds is unknown. Sequencing used immunoSEQ version 4 in survey mode. TCRdb's copy holds only in-frame clones and misses some; the assay was immunoSEQ multiplex PCR. The sample consists of 35,000 to 50,000 clones, roughly 92% of them appearing once. This sample was taken from a study of persistence of HIV-infected CD4 T cells. Study conclusions and caveats: CMV- and Gag-responding cells had lower TCRbeta richness than CD3/CD28-responding cells.

The CDR3 has 14 amino acids. The germline V gene encodes CDR1 SGHDN and CDR2 FVKESK. V shed 1 base and J 7 bases; nucleotides not matched to a gene: 3. Cells were stimulated nonspecifically with anti-CD3/anti-CD28 magnetic beads. Sorting of responding CD4+ T cells relied on upregulated CD40 ligand together with CD69. This sample comprised CD4+ T cells sorted from PBMCs after roughly 19-hour stimulation, obtained from a patient who received antiretroviral therapy. The sequence was collected from an adult man with HIV who was CMV-seropositive. J is TRBJ2-1 and V is TRBV14; 8 bases agree with TRBD1. CDR3 region: CASSQATGGNEQFF. The CDR3 DNA reads TGTGCCAGCAGCCAAGCCACAGGGGGGAATGAGCAGTTCTTC.